This section outlines one TCR beta chain sequence together with its context. V shed 5 bases and J shed 5 bases, with 10 bases lying between them. Germline loops: CDR1 MNHEY, CDR2 SMNVEV (reference sequence). CDR3 length: 13 residues. As to treatment: about 20 received Ad26.COV2.S at low or high dose, single or two shots; 5 received placebo; per-sample allocation not given. Collection of samples fell on day 63 after the first vaccine or placebo injection. This vaccine is an Ad26 vector that expresses the Wuhan-strain SARS-CoV-2 spike. Measured with immunoSEQ multiplex PCR; TCRdb has only the in-frame clones, and not every one. The sample has hundreds of thousands of clones, roughly 90% seen once; the top ten hold over 1.3%. The data originate from a study of Ad26.COV2.S vaccination and SARS-CoV-2 variants.

Sequences were derived from peripheral blood, sampled in a trial of Ad26.COV2.S vaccine versus placebo. The receptor was isolated from a person aged 18-60 years who received the Ad26.COV2.S COVID-19 vaccine or a placebo. The genes are TRBV27 and TRBJ1-5; tentative D call: TRBD1 (5 bases). The CDR3 DNA sequence: TGTGCCAGCAGTCCACAACAGGATCAGCCCCAGCATTTT. Its translation is CASSPQQDQPQHF.